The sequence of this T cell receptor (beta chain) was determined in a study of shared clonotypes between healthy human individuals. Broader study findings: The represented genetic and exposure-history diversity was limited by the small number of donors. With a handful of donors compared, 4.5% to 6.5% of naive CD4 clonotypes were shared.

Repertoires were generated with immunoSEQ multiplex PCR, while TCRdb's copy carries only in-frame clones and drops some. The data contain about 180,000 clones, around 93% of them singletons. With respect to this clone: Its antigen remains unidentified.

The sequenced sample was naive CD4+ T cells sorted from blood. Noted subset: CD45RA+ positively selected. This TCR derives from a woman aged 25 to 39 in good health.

CDR3 protein: CASSPTIVVKQGEAFF. The CDR3 DNA reads as TGTGCCAGCTCACCAACGATTGTCGTTAAGCAAGGTGAAGCTTTCTTT. The chain carries TRBV18 and TRBJ1-1; no reliable D call. Trimming took off 2 bases at V and 7 bases at J, with 20 bases between the two ends. The CDR3 length is 16 residues. Germline CDR1 KGHSH, CDR2 LQKENI.